The clone carrying this T cell receptor (beta chain) turned up a few times. Its target is not known. The sample comes from a study of cytomegalovirus exposure and HLA in healthy donors. The CDR3 covers 13 residues. V lost 6 bases to trimming and J lost 4 bases; unmatched junction nucleotides: 5. Germline assignment: CDR1 MNHEY and CDR2 SVGAGI. It was with 60 Vbeta and 13 Jbeta primers that the PCR ran. Here immunoSEQ multiplex PCR was the method, and the copy in TCRdb shows in-frame clones only, minus some. The sample includes roughly 110,000 clones, approximately 80% of them seen just once. Whole-study findings and limits: Accurate prediction of most subjects' HLA-A and HLA-B alleles from TCR beta sequences was reported. The study flagged about 150 TCR beta chains as cytomegalovirus-associated.

This sequence was found in a woman in her thirties in good health and CMV-seronegative. The source material was PBMCs. The chain links TRBV6-5 to TRBJ2-7; 8 bases agree with TRBD1. CDR3 sequence reads: CASRTGDIYEQYF. As DNA, the CDR3 is TGTGCCAGCAGGACAGGGGACATTTACGAGCAGTACTTC.